The rows below give T cell receptor beta chains drawn from one sample of a study of blood T cells in healthy people across ages. TCRdb used MiXCR to reprocess the 5' RACE reads, holding one entry per CDR3 protein. The sample comprises about 1.8 million distinct CDR3 sequences, less than 50% of which are singletons, and around 2.1% rests with the top ten. Sequenced: blood. The receptors stem from a woman aged 40 to 50 in good health. CDR3s include the opening cysteine and the closing phenylalanine or tryptophan. The D gene is left open where the match is weak. The size of a clone is reported for some rows only, either as once, few or many, or as a class for expanded clones.

v_call,d_call,j_call,clone_size,cdr3_aa,cdr3_nt
TRBV12-3/TRBV12-4,TRBD2,TRBJ2-7,-,CASSLAGGYYEQYF,TGTGCCAGCAGTTTGGCGGGGGGATACTACGAGCAGTACTTC
TRBV27,-,TRBJ1-1,-,CASSLQPGMNTEAFF,TGTGCCAGCAGTTTACAGCCGGGGATGAACACTGAAGCTTTCTTT
TRBV3-1,TRBD2,TRBJ2-7,few,CASKLAGVSYEQYF,TGTGCCAGCAAACTAGCGGGGGTCTCCTACGAGCAGTACTTC
TRBV7-7,-,TRBJ2-3,once,CASSSSPGIGTDTQYF,TGTGCTAGCAGCTCCTCCCCGGGGATTGGGACAGATACGCAGTATTTT
TRBV20-1,-,TRBJ1-2,-,CSAHSEAGRGYTF,TGCAGTGCTCATAGCGAGGCGGGTCGGGGCTACACCTTC
TRBV6-6,-,TRBJ2-5,-,CASSHHAKGETQYF,TGTGCCAGCAGTCATCATGCGAAAGGGGAGACCCAGTACTTC
TRBV20-1,-,TRBJ1-2,-,CSATPAANYGYTF,TGCAGTGCTACGCCGGCTGCTAACTATGGCTACACCTTC
TRBV28,TRBD1,TRBJ2-3,-,CASSLHGQGMRDTQYF,TGTGCCAGCAGTTTGCACGGACAGGGAATGAGAGATACGCAGTATTTT
TRBV7-2,TRBD2,TRBJ2-5,-,CASSLVRLAVGETQYF,TGTGCCAGCAGCTTAGTTAGGCTAGCGGTGGGGGAGACCCAGTACTTC
TRBV9,TRBD2,TRBJ2-1,-,CASSVTSGGAREQFF,TGTGCCAGCAGCGTGACTAGCGGGGGGGCCCGTGAGCAGTTCTTC
TRBV7-9,TRBD1,TRBJ2-5,-,CASSTRDRGRETQYF,TGTGCCAGCAGCACACGGGACAGGGGGCGAGAGACCCAGTACTTC
TRBV28,TRBD1,TRBJ2-6,-,CASSLGDRGYSGANALTF,TGTGCCAGCAGTTTAGGGGACAGAGGTTACTCTGGGGCCAACGCCCTGACTTTC
TRBV7-9,-,TRBJ2-7,few,CASSLVKGPSPTYEQYF,TGTGCCAGCAGCTTAGTCAAGGGCCCAAGTCCGACCTACGAGCAGTACTTC
TRBV24-1,-,TRBJ2-5,-,CATPRTSRETQYF,TGTGCCACCCCACGGACCTCTAGGGAGACCCAGTACTTC
TRBV28,TRBD1,TRBJ1-2,-,CASSPSTGPSPNYGYTF,TGTGCCAGCAGCCCGTCGACAGGGCCATCGCCTAACTATGGCTACACCTTC
TRBV7-2,-,TRBJ2-4,few,CASSLAGGPHIQYF,TGTGCCAGCAGCTTAGCGGGGGGGCCACACATTCAGTACTTC
TRBV5-1,TRBD1,TRBJ1-4,many,CASSLTGGDEKLFF,TGCGCCAGCAGCTTGACAGGGGGTGATGAAAAACTGTTTTTT
TRBV9,-,TRBJ2-3,-,CASSATAYSTDTQYF,TGTGCCAGCAGCGCTACAGCTTATAGCACAGATACGCAGTATTTT
TRBV20-1,-,TRBJ1-1,-,CSARRADAGTEAFF,TGCAGTGCTAGGAGGGCGGATGCCGGGACTGAAGCTTTCTTT
TRBV27,TRBD1,TRBJ2-4,-,CASSRQGRGNIQYF,TGTGCCAGCAGTCGACAGGGAAGGGGAAACATTCAGTACTTC
TRBV18,-,TRBJ1-2,-,CASSPPQGFYGYTF,TGTGCCAGCTCACCACCTCAGGGTTTCTATGGCTACACCTTC
TRBV20-1,-,TRBJ2-3,few,CSARGGRLTDTQYF,TGCAGTGCTAGAGGCGGCAGGCTAACAGATACGCAGTATTTT
TRBV7-2,TRBD2,TRBJ2-1,-,CASSPPTSGGRGEQFF,TGTGCCAGCAGCCCCCCCACTAGCGGGGGGCGCGGTGAGCAGTTCTTC
TRBV24-1,-,TRBJ2-6,-,CATSGGAVDGANVLTF,TGTGCCACCAGTGGGGGGGCCGTGGATGGGGCCAACGTCCTGACTTTC
TRBV6-2/TRBV6-3,TRBD2,TRBJ2-5,-,CASTLGGVAGGPQETQYF,TGTGCCAGCACCCTCGGCGGGGTAGCGGGGGGGCCTCAAGAGACCCAGTACTTC
TRBV7-9,TRBD1,TRBJ1-6,-,CASSLEMTGESPLHF,TGTGCCAGCAGCTTAGAGATGACAGGGGAATCACCCCTCCACTTT
TRBV20-1,-,TRBJ1-2,once,CRVPGNNYGYTF,TGCAGAGTACCCGGGAATAACTATGGCTACACCTTC
TRBV20-1,TRBD1,TRBJ2-1,few,CSARARQGGNEQFF,TGCAGTGCTAGAGCGCGACAGGGGGGTAATGAGCAGTTCTTC
TRBV2,-,TRBJ2-7,-,CASSSGALYEQYF,TGTGCCAGCAGCTCAGGGGCCCTCTACGAGCAGTACTTC
TRBV7-2,TRBD1,TRBJ2-5,-,CASSRGTGAETQYF,TGTGCCAGCAGTCGGGGGACAGGGGCGGAGACCCAGTACTTC
TRBV7-9,TRBD1,TRBJ1-6,-,CASSLRGTGTSFNSPLHF,TGTGCCAGCAGCCTTAGGGGGACAGGGACATCGTTTAATTCACCCCTCCACTTT
TRBV4-2,TRBD1,TRBJ2-1,-,CASSQNRGSDEQFF,TGTGCCAGCAGCCAAAACAGGGGGTCGGATGAGCAGTTCTTC
TRBV20-1,-,TRBJ2-5,-,CSARDWWTQYF,TGCAGTGCTAGAGATTGGTGGACCCAGTACTTC
TRBV9,-,TRBJ2-1,-,CASSVGREWYNEQFF,TGTGCCAGCAGCGTAGGAAGGGAATGGTACAATGAGCAGTTCTTC
TRBV11-2,-,TRBJ2-1,few,CASSLDVDHTDEQFF,TGTGCCAGCAGCTTAGATGTGGACCATACGGATGAGCAGTTCTTC
TRBV12-3/TRBV12-4,-,TRBJ1-1,once,CASKLFPTLNTEAFF,TGTGCCAGCAAGCTTTTCCCTACGTTGAACACTGAAGCTTTCTTT
TRBV5-1,TRBD1,TRBJ1-5,-,CASSPGQGPPPQHF,TGCGCCAGCAGCCCGGGACAGGGCCCGCCGCCCCAGCATTTT
TRBV3-1,-,TRBJ2-7,-,CACSPRRAVAPNEQYF,TGTGCCTGCAGCCCCCGTAGAGCGGTTGCCCCCAATGAGCAGTACTTC
TRBV11-1,-,TRBJ2-1,-,CASSLEFPAVEGAGAYNEQFF,TGTGCCAGCAGCTTAGAATTTCCGGCGGTGGAGGGGGCGGGAGCGTACAATGAGCAGTTCTTC
TRBV25-1,TRBD1,TRBJ2-6,few,CATAPFYRDRNSGANVLTF,TGTGCCACCGCACCATTTTACCGGGACAGGAACTCTGGGGCCAACGTCCTGACTTTC
TRBV14,-,TRBJ2-5,-,CASSEGLRETQYF,TGTGCCAGCAGCGAAGGGTTGCGGGAGACCCAGTACTTC